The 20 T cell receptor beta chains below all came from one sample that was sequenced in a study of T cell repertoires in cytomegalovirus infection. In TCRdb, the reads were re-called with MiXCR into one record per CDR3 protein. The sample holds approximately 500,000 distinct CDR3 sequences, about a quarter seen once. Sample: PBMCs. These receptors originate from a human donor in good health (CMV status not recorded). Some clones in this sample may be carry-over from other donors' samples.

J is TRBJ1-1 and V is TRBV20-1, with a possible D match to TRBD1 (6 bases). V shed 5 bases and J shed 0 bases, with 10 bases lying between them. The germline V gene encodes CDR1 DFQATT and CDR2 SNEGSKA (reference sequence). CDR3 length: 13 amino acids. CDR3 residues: CSAYRDMNTEAFF. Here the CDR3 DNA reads TGCAGTGCTTACAGGGACATGAACACTGAAGCTTTCTTT.

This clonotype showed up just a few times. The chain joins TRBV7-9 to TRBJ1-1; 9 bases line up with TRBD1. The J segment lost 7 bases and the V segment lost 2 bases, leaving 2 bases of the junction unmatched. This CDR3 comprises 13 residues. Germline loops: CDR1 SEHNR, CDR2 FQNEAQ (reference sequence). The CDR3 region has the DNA TGTGCCAGCAGCTTACAGGGACAGGGTGAAGCTTTCTTT. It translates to CASSLQGQGEAFF.

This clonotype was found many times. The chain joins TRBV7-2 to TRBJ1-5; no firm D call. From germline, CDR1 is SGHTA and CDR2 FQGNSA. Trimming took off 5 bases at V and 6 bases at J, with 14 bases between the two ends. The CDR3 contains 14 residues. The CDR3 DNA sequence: TGTGCCAGCAGCCCGAGAGTAGGAAGTCAGCCCCAGCATTTT. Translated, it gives CASSPRVGSQPQHF.

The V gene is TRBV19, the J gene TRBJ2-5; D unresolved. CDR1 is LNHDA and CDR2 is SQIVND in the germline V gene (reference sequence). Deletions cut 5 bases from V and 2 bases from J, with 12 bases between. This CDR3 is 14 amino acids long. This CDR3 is CASSEVAFQETQYF. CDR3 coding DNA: TGTGCCAGTAGTGAGGTTGCGTTTCAAGAGACCCAGTACTTC.

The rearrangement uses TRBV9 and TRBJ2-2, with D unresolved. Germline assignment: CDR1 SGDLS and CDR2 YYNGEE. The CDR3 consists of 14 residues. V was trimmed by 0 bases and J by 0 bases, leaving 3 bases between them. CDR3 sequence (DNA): TGTGCCAGCAGCGTAGCCCCGAACACCGGGGAGCTGTTTTTT. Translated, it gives CASSVAPNTGELFF. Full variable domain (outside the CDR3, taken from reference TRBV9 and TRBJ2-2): DSGVTQTPKHLITATGQRVTLRCSPRSGDLSVYWYQQSLDQGLQFLIQYYNGEERAKGNILERFSAQQFPDLHSELNLSSLELGDSALYFCASSVAPNTGELFFGEGSRLTVL.

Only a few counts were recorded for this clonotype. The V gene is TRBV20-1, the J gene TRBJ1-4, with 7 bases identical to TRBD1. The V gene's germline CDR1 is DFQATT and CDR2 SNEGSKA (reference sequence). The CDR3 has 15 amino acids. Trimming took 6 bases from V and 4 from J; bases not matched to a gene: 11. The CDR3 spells CSAPVQGWNNEKLFF. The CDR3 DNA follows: TGCAGTGCCCCTGTACAGGGGTGGAATAATGAAAAACTGTTTTTT.

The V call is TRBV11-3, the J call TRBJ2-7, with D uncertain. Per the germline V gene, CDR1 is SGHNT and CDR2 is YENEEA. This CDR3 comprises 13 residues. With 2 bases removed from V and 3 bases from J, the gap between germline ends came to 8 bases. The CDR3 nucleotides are TGTGCCAGCAGCTTAACGAAGCACTACGAGCAGTACGTC. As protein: CASSLTKHYEQYV.

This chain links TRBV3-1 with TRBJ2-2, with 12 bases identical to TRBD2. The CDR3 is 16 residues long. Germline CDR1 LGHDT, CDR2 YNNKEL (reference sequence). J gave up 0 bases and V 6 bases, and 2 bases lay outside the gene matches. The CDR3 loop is CASRLAGGSNTGELFF. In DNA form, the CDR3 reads TGTGCCAGCAGGCTAGCGGGAGGGTCGAACACCGGGGAGCTGTTTTTT.

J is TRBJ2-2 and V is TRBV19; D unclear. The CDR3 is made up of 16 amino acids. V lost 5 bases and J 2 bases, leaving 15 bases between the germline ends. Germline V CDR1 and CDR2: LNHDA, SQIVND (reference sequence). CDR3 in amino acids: CASSLITAPNTGELFF. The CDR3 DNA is TGTGCCAGTAGTCTAATAACGGCTCCTAACACCGGGGAGCTGTTTTTT.

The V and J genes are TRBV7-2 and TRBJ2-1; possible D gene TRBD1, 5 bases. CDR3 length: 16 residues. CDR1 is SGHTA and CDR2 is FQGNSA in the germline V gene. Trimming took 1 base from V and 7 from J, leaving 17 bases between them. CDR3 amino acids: CASSLEGSGWYNEQFF. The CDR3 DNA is TGTGCCAGCAGCTTAGAGGGGTCTGGGTGGTATAATGAGCAGTTCTTC.

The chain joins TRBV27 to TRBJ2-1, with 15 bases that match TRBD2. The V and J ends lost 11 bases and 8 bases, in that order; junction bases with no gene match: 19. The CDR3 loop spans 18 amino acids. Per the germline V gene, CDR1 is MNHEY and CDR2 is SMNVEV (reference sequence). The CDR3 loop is CAGGPGLAGGRVFYEQFF. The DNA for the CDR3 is TGTGCCGGTGGACCGGGACTAGCGGGAGGAAGGGTTTTCTATGAGCAGTTCTTC.

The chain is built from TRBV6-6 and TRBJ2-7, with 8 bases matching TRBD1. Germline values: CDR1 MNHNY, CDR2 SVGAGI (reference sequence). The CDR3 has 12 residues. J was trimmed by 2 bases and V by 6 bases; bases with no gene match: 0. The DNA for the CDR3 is TGTGCCAGCAGGACAGGGGCCTACGAGCAGTACTTC. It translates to CASRTGAYEQYF.

Here the CDR3 reads CASIPNGFTEAFF. The CDR3 bases are TGTGCCAGCATTCCAAATGGGTTCACTGAAGCTTTCTTT. The rearrangement uses TRBV25-1 and TRBJ1-1; D is uncertain. The CDR3 runs to 13 residues. The ends were cut back, 7 bases at V and 4 bases at J, with 13 bases in the middle. Germline V gene sequence: CDR1 MGHDK, CDR2 SYGVNS.

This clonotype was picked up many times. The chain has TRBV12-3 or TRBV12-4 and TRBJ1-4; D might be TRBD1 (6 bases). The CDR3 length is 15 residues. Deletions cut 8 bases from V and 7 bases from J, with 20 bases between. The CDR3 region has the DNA TGTGCCAGCGCCCCTCTGCAGGGGTCAGGTGAAAAACTGTTTTTT. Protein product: CASAPLQGSGEKLFF.

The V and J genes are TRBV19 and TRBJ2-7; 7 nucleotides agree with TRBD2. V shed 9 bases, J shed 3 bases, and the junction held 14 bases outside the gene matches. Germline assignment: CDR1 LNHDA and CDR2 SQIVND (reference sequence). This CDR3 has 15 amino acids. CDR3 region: CASAPGLTGDYEQYF. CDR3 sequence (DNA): TGTGCCAGCGCCCCGGGACTAACGGGGGACTACGAGCAGTACTTC.

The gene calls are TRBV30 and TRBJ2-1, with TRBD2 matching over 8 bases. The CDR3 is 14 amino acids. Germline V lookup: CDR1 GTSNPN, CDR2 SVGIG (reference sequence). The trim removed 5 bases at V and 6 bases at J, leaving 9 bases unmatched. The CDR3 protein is CAWLSGSWGNEQFF. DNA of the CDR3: TGTGCCTGGCTGAGCGGGAGCTGGGGCAATGAGCAGTTCTTC.

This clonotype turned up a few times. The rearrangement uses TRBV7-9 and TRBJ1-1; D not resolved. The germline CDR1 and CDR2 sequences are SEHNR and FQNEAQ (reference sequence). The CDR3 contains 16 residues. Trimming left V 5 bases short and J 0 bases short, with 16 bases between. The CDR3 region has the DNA TGTGCCAGCAGCCCCCCTTGGCAGGTCATGAACACTGAAGCTTTCTTT. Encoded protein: CASSPPWQVMNTEAFF. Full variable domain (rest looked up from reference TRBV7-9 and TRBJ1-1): DTGVSQNPRHKITKRGQNVTFRCDPISEHNRLYWYRQTLGQGPEFLTYFQNEAQLEKSRLLSDRFSAERPKGSFSTLEIQRTEQGDSAMYLCASSPPWQVMNTEAFFGQGTRLTVV.

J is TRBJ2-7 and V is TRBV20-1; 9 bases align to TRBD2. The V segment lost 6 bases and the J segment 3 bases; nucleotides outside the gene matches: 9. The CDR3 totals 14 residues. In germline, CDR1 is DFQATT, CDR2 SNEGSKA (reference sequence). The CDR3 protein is CSATDGGRVYEQYF. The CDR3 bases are TGCAGTGCCACGGACGGCGGGAGGGTCTACGAGCAGTACTTC.

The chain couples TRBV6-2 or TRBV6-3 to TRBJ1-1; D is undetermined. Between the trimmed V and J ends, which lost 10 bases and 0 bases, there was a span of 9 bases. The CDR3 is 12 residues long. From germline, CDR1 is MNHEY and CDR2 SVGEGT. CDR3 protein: CATAVLNTEAFF. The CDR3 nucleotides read TGTGCCACTGCCGTCCTGAACACTGAAGCTTTCTTT.

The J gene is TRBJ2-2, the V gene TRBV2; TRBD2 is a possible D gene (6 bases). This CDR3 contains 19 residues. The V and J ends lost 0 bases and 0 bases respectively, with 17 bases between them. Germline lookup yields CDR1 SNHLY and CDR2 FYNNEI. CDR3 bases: TGTGCCAGCAGTGAAGCGCGCGGCGGGATCTCGGCGAACACCGGGGAGCTGTTTTTT. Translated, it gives CASSEARGGISANTGELFF.